A single sample is the source of the 3 T cell receptor beta chains below, sequenced in a study of T cell responses to AZD1222 COVID-19 vaccine. The assay was immunoSEQ multiplex PCR, and TCRdb's table has in-frame clones only and misses some. Among approximately 120,000 clones listed, roughly nine tenths were seen once. The sample was peripheral blood, taken on day 0 of AZD1222 vaccination. The receptors shown here come from an adult in good health.

The chain links TRBV7-3 to TRBJ2-2; TRBD2 matches 10 bases. Germline V gene data show CDR1 as SGHTA and CDR2 as FQGTGA. The CDR3 covers 16 residues. J lost 4 bases, V lost 5 bases, and 7 bases had no gene match. The CDR3 DNA reads as TGTGCCAGCAGCCTCACTAGCGGGGTTAGCACCGGGGAGCTGTTTTTT. Protein: CASSLTSGVSTGELFF. Based on the CDR3 plus reference TRBV7-3 and TRBJ2-2, the full variable domain is GAGVSQTPSNKVTEKGKYVELRCDPISGHTALYWYRQSLGQGPEFLIYFQGTGAADDSGLPNDRFFAVRPEGSVSTLKIQRTERGDSAVYLCASSLTSGVSTGELFFGEGSRLTVL.

The genes are TRBV5-1 and TRBJ2-1, with TRBD2 as a possible D gene (6 bases). V lost 0 bases and J lost 7, with 14 bases in between. The CDR3 loop spans 15 amino acids. Germline V gives CDR1 SGHRS, CDR2 YFSETQ. The CDR3 reads CASSLESSDVNEQFF. The CDR3 region has the DNA TGCGCCAGCAGCTTGGAGTCTAGCGACGTGAATGAGCAGTTCTTC.

The chain links TRBV28 to TRBJ1-4; D ambiguous. The V and J ends lost 7 bases and 0 bases respectively, with 9 bases between them. The CDR3 sequence is 14 residues long. Germline V gene data show CDR1 as MDHEN and CDR2 as SYDVKM. The chain's CDR3 is CASTLVATNEKLFF. The CDR3 nucleotides read TGTGCCAGCACCCTGGTTGCAACTAATGAAAAACTGTTTTTT. The full variable domain, its missing parts supplied by reference TRBV28 and TRBJ1-4, is DVKVTQSSRYLVKRTGEKVFLECVQDMDHENMFWYRQDPGLGLRLIYFSYDVKMKEKGDIPEGYSVSREKKERFSLILESASTNQTSMYLCASTLVATNEKLFFGSGTQLSVL.